This T cell receptor beta chain came from a study of T-cell memory formation after mild COVID-19. The wider study: Largely donor-specific sequence clusters came from a couple of donors. General observations from the study: Day 15 to 85 contracting clones showed balanced CD4/CD8; day 15 to 37 expanders favored CD4+. The authors did not confirm SARS-CoV-2 specificity of second-wave clones peaking day 37. Within pre-infection memory, some responding clones were found, suggesting cross-reactive memory joined.

MiXCR, run by TCRdb on the 5' RACE reads, gives a single entry per CDR3 protein. The sample has around 300,000 distinct CDR3 sequences; roughly 13% are singletons. This CDR3 spans 14 amino acids. CDR1 KGHSH and CDR2 LQKENI come from the germline V gene. V dropped 1 base and J dropped 1 base, with 7 bases sitting between them. A remark on this clonotype: As yet, its antigen is unknown. This clone may be a read error of a much larger clone one base away.

Sequencing was performed on PBMCs or a T cell subset sorted from them (not recorded which). The J gene is TRBJ1-1, the V gene TRBV18; D is unclear. The TCR originated in a young man who had mild COVID-19 (a few samples of this study predate the infection). Cell type and time point are not known. CDR3 loop: CASSPLGSNTEAFF. Written as DNA, the CDR3 is TGTGCCAGCTCACCACTGGGCTCGAACACTGAAGCTTTCTTT. Full variable domain (outside the CDR3, taken from reference TRBV18 and TRBJ1-1): NAGVMQNPRHLVRRRGQEARLRCSPMKGHSHVYWYRQLPEEGLKFMVYLQKENIIDESGMPKERFSAEFPKEGPSILRIQQVVRGDSAAYFCASSPLGSNTEAFFGQGTRLTVV.